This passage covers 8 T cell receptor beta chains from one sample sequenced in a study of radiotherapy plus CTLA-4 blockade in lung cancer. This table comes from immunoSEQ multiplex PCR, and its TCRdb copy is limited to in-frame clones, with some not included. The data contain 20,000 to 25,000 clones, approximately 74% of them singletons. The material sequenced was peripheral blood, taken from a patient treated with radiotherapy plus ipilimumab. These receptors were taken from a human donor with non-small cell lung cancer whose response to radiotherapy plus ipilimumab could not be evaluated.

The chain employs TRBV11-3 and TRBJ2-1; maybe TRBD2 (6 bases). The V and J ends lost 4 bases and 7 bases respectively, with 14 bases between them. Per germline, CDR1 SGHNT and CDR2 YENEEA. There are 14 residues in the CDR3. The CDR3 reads CASSSRRGRNEQFF. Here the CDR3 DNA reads TGTGCCAGCAGCTCCCGGAGGGGACGGAATGAGCAGTTCTTC.

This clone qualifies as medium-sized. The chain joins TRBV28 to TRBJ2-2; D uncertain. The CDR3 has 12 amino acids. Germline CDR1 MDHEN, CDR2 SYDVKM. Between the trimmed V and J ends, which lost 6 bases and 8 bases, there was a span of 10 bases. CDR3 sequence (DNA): TGTGCCAGCAGGGCACCCGGGGGGGAGCTGTTTTTT. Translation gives CASRAPGGELFF. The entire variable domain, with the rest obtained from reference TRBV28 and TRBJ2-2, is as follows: DVKVTQSSRYLVKRTGEKVFLECVQDMDHENMFWYRQDPGLGLRLIYFSYDVKMKEKGDIPEGYSVSREKKERFSLILESASTNQTSMYLCASRAPGGELFFGEGSRLTVL.

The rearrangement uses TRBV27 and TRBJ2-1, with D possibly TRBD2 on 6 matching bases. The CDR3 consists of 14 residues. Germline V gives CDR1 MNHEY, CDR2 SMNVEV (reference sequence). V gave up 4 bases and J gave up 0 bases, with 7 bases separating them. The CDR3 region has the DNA TGTGCCAGCAGTTGGGGGGACTCCTACAATGAGCAGTTCTTC. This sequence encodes CASSWGDSYNEQFF.

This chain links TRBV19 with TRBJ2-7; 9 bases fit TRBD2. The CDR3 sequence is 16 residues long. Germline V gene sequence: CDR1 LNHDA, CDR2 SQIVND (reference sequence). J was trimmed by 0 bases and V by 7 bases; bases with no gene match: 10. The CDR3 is CASTPRAGGPSYEQYF. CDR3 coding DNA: TGTGCCAGTACCCCACGAGCGGGAGGCCCCTCCTACGAGCAGTACTTC.

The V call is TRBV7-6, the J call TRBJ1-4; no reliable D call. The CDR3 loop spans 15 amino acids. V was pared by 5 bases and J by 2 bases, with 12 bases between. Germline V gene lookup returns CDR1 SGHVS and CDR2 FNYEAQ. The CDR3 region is CASSPLAATNEKLFF. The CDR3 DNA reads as TGTGCCAGCAGCCCGTTAGCGGCGACTAATGAAAAACTGTTTTTT. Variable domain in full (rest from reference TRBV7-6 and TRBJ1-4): GAGVSQSPRYKVTKRGQDVALRCDPISGHVSLYWYRQALGQGPEFLTYFNYEAQQDKSGLPNDRFSAERPEGSISTLTIQRTEQRDSAMYRCASSPLAATNEKLFFGSGTQLSVL.

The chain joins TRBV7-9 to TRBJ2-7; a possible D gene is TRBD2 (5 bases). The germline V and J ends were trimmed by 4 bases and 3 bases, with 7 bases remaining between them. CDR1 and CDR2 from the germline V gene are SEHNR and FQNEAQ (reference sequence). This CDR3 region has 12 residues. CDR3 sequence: CASSSGIYEQYF. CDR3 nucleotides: TGTGCCAGCAGCTCGGGAATCTACGAGCAGTACTTC.

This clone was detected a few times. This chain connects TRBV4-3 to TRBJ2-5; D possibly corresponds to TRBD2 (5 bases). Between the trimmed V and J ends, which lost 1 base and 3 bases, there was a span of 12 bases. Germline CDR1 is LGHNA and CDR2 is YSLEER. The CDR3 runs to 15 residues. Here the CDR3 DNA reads TGCGCCAGCAGCCAAGCCCATCTGCGGGAAGAGACCCAGTACTTC. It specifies CASSQAHLREETQYF.

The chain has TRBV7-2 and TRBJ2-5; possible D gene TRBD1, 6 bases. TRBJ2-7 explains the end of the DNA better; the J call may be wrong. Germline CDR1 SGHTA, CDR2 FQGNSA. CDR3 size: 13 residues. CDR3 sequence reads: CASSFNRADEQYF. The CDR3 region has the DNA TGTGCCAGCAGCTTCAACAGGGCTGACGAGCAGTACTTC.